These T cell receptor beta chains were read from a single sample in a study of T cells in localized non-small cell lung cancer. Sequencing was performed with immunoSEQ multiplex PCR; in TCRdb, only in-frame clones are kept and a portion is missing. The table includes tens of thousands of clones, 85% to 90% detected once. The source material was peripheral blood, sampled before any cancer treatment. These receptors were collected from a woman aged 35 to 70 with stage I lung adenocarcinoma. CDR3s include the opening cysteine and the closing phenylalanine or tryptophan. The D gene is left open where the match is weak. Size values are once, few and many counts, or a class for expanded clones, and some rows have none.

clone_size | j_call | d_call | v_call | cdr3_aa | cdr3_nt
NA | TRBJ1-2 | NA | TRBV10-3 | CAISRTEDGYTF | TGTGCCATCAGTCGCACCGAAGATGGCTACACCTTC
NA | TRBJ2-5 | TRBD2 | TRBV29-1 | CSVDWGGQETQYF | TGCAGCGTTGACTGGGGGGGCCAAGAGACCCAGTACTTC
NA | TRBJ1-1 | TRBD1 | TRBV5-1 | CASSRDRASGTEAFF | TGCGCCAGCAGCAGGGACAGGGCTTCGGGGACTGAAGCTTTCTTT
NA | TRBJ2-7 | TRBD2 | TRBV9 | CASSPHAGLALYEQYF | TGTGCCAGCAGCCCCCACGCCGGACTAGCTCTCTACGAGCAGTACTTC
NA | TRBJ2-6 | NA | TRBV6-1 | CASSVGGGAGANVLTF | TGTGCCAGCAGTGTTGGAGGTGGCGCTGGGGCCAACGTCCTGACTTTC
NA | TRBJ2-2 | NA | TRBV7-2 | CASSLGILTYTGELFF | TGTGCCAGCAGCTTAGGGATTTTGACTTACACCGGGGAGCTGTTTTTT
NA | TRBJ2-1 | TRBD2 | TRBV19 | CASSTLAGSGQFF | TGTGCCAGTAGTACACTAGCGGGGAGTGGGCAGTTCTTC
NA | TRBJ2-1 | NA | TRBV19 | CASGQGSYNEQFF | TGTGCCAGCGGGCAGGGGTCCTACAATGAGCAGTTCTTC
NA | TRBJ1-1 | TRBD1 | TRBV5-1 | CASSGQGAPNTEAFF | TGCGCCAGCAGCGGACAGGGGGCTCCAAACACTGAAGCTTTCTTT
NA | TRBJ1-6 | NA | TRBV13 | CASSTRTYNSPLHF | TGTGCCAGCAGCACCCGGACCTATAATTCACCCCTCCACTTT
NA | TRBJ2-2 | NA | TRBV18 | CASSRTANTGELFF | TGTGCCAGCTCACGGACAGCGAACACCGGGGAGCTGTTTTTT
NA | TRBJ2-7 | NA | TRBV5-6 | CASSSLGIYYEQYF | TGTGCCAGCAGCTCCCTCGGCATTTACTACGAGCAGTACTTC
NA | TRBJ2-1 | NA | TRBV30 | CAWSVMNAGPGDEQFF | TGTGCCTGGAGTGTAATGAACGCGGGGCCGGGCGATGAGCAGTTCTTC
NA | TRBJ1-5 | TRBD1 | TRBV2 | CASSPDRGSNQPQHF | TGTGCCAGCAGTCCGGACAGGGGTAGCAATCAGCCCCAGCATTTT
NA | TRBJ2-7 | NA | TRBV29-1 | CSVEAGFRTKYF | TGCAGCGTTGAAGCGGGATTTAGAACAAAGTACTTC
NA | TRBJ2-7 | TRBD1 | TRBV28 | CASSPTWGTGVEQYF | TGTGCCAGCAGTCCCACCTGGGGGACAGGGGTCGAGCAGTACTTC
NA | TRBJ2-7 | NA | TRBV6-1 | CASTGREQYF | TGTGCCAGTACCGGACGCGAGCAGTACTTC
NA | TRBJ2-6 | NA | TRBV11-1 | CASSLAQSSGANVLTF | TGTGCCAGCAGCTTAGCGCAAAGCTCTGGGGCCAACGTCCTGACTTTC
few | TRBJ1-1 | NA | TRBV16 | CARRTAMNTEAFF | TGTGCCAGGCGGACAGCCATGAACACTGAAGCTTTCTTT
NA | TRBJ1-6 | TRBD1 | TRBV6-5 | CASSYSRDSDSPLHF | TGTGCCAGCAGTTACTCCCGGGACAGTGATTCACCCCTCCACTTT
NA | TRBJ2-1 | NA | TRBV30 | CAWIGGLLQFF | TGTGCCTGGATTGGTGGGCTCCTGCAGTTCTTC
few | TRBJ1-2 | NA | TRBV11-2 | CASSLDRAGYGGYTF | TGTGCCAGCAGCTTAGATAGGGCAGGGTACGGTGGCTACACCTTC
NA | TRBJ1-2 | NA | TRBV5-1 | CASSSDSYGYTF | TGCGCCAGCAGTTCCGACAGCTATGGCTACACCTTC
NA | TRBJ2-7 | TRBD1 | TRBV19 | CASSPWTGGSYEQYF | TGTGCCAGTAGCCCGTGGACAGGGGGTTCCTACGAGCAGTACTTC
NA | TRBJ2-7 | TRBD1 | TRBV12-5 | CASPPGTGIYEQYF | TGTGCTAGTCCTCCCGGGACAGGGATATACGAGCAGTACTTC
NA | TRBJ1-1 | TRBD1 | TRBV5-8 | CASSLDRANTEAFF | TGTGCCAGCAGCCTGGACAGGGCAAACACTGAAGCTTTCTTT
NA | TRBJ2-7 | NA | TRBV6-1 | CASSEWGTFDEQYF | TGTGCCAGCAGTGAATGGGGGACATTCGACGAGCAGTACTTC
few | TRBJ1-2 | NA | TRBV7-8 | CASSSAGAYYGYTF | TGTGCCAGCAGCTCCGCCGGGGCATACTATGGCTACACCTTC
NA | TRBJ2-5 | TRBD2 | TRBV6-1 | CASSAMGRDGTQYF | TGTGCCAGCAGTGCTATGGGGAGGGACGGAACCCAGTACTTC
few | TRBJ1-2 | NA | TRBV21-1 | CASSKDKACYGYTF | TGTGCCAGCAGCAAGGACAAAGCCTGTTATGGCTACACCTTC
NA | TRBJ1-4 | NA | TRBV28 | CASNRGGREEKLFF | TGTGCCAGCAACAGAGGAGGGCGGGAAGAAAAACTGTTTTTT
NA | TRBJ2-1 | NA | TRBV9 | CASSPSSGRRDEQFF | TGTGCCAGCAGCCCATCTAGTGGCCGGCGGGATGAGCAGTTCTTC
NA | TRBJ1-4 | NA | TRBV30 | CAWSVAPPLREKLFF | TGTGCCTGGAGTGTTGCCCCCCCCCTAAGGGAAAAACTGTTTTTT
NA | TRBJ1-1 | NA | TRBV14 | CASSQDQREAGANTEAFF | TGTGCCAGCAGCCAAGATCAAAGGGAAGCAGGGGCGAACACTGAAGCTTTCTTT
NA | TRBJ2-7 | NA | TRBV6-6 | CASSPRRDRNYEQYF | TGTGCCAGCAGCCCTCGACGCGACAGGAACTACGAGCAGTACTTC
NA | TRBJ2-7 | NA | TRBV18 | CASSPGASYEQYF | TGTGCCAGCTCACCAGGCGCCAGCTACGAGCAGTACTTC
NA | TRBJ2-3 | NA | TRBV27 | CASGPYTDTQYF | TGTGCCAGCGGACCGTACACAGATACGCAGTATTTT
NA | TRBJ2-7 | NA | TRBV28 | CASSPDLPYEQYF | TGTGCCAGCAGTCCGGACCTTCCCTACGAGCAGTACTTC
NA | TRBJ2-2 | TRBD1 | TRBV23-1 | CASSHPARGQGALGELFF | TGCGCCAGCAGTCATCCCGCTCGGGGACAGGGGGCTCTCGGGGAGCTGTTTTTT